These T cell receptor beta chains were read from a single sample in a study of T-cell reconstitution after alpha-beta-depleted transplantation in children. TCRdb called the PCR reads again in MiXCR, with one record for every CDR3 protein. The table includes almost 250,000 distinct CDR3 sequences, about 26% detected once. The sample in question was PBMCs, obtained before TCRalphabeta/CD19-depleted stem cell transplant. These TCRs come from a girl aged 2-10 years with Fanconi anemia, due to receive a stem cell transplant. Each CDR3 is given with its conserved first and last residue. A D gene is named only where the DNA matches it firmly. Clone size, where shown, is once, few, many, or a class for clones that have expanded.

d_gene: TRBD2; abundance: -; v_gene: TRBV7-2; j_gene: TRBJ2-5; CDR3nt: TGTGCCAGCAGCTTAGTTTTGAGACTAGCGGAAGAGACCCAGTACTTC; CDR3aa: CASSLVLRLAEETQYF
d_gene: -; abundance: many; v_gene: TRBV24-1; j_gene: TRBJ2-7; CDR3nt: TGTGCCACCAGTGACTCCACGCCGGCCGAAGGGTTCGGTGTGCAGTACTTC; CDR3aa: CATSDSTPAEGFGVQYF
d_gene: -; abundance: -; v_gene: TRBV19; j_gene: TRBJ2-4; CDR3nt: TGTGCCAGTAGTATAGTGAGTAATGGGGGAAACATTCAGTACTTC; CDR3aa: CASSIVSNGGNIQYF
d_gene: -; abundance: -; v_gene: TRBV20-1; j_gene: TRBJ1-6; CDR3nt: TGCAGTGCTAGAGATCGGGGCAGGGGCAATCCACCCCTCCACTTT; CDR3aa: CSARDRGRGNPPLHF
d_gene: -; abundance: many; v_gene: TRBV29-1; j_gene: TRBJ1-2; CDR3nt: TGCAGCGTTTCAAACAGAGGGGACGCCTTGGGAGGAGGCTACACCTTC; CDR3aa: CSVSNRGDALGGGYTF
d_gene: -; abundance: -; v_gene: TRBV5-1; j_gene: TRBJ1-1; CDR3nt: TGCGCCAGCAGCTTGACACCTCGGGCGGCTGAAGCTTTCTTT; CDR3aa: CASSLTPRAAEAFF
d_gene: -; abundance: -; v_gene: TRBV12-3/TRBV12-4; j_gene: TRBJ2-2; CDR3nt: TGTGCCAGCGGAAAGTTAGCAGCGGCGGCGGGAACCGGGGAGCTGTTTTTT; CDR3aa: CASGKLAAAAGTGELFF
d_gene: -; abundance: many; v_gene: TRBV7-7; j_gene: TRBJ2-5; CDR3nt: TGTGCCAGCAGCTCCACTCTCAACCAAGAGACCCAGTACTTC; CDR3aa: CASSSTLNQETQYF
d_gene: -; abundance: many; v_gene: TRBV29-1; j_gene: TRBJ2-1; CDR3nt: TGCAGCGTTACTAAGGACCAATACAATGAGCAGTTCTTC; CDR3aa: CSVTKDQYNEQFF
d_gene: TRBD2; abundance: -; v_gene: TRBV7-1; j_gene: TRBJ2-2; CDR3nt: TGTGCCAGCAGGTCCTCCGGGGTGCTCTGGGATGACAGGACTAGCTACTTAATCCGGGAGCTGTTTTTT; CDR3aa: CASRSSGVLWDDRTSYLIRELFF
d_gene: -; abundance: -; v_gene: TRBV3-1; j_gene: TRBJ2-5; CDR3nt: TGTGCCAGCAGCCAAGGAGGCCCCCAGTACTTC; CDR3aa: CASSQGGPQYF
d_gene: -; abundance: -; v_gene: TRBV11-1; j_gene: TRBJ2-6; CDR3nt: TGTGCCAGCAACTTTTTAACAGGGAATAGGGCCAACGTCCTGACTTTC; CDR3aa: CASNFLTGNRANVLTF
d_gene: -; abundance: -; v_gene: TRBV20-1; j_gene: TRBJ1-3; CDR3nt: TGCAGTGCCCCCTGGACGCCCGACTCTGGAAACACCATATATTTT; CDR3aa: CSAPWTPDSGNTIYF
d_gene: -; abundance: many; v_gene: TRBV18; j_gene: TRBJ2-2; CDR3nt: TGTGCCAGCTCACCATCGGGGGTGGCGAACACCGGGGAGCTGTTTTTT; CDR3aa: CASSPSGVANTGELFF
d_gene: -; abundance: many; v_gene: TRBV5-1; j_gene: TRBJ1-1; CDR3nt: TGCGCCAGCAGCTTGTTGGGGGGTCTACCCAACACTGAAGCTTTCTTT; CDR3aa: CASSLLGGLPNTEAFF
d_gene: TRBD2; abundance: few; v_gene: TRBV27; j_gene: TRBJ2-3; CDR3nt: TGTGCCAGCAGTCGGACTAGCGGGGGGGCCCGCACAGATACGCAGTATTTT; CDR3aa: CASSRTSGGARTDTQYF
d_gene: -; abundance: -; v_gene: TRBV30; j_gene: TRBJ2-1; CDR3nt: TGTGCCTGGATGGCTAGCGCCTACAATGAGCAGTTCTTC; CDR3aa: CAWMASAYNEQFF
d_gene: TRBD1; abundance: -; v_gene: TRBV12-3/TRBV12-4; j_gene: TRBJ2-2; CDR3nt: TGTGCCAGCAACCAAGGACAGGGCCCAGGGGAGCTGTTTTTT; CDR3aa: CASNQGQGPGELFF
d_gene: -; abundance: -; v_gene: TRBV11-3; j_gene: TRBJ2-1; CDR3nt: TGTGCCAGCAGCTTAGATAAATGGGGTGACAATGAGCAGTTCTTC; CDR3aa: CASSLDKWGDNEQFF
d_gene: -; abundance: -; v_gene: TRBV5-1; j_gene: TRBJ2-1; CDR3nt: TGCGCCAGCAGCTTGGAAGGGGACCCAACCATCTACAATGAGCAGTTCTTC; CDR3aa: CASSLEGDPTIYNEQFF
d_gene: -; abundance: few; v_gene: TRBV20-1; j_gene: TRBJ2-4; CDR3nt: TGCAGTGCTCAAGTGCAGGGAGTAAACATTCAGTACTTC; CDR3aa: CSAQVQGVNIQYF
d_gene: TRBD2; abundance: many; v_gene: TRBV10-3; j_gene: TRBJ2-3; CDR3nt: TGTGCCATCAGTGCCGGGACTAGCGGAGGCCACACAGATACGCAGTATTTT; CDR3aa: CAISAGTSGGHTDTQYF
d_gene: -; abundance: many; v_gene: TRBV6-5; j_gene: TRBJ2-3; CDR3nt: TGTGCCAGCAGTTACTCGAGCGGCACTACAGATACGCAGTATTTT; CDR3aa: CASSYSSGTTDTQYF
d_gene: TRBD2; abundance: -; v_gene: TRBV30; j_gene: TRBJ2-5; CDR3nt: TGTGCCTGGCTTACCCTAGCGGACCAAGAGACCCAGTACTTC; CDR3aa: CAWLTLADQETQYF
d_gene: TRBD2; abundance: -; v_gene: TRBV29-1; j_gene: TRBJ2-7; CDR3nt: TGCAGCGTTGAAATCCGGGGGGGGAGCTACGAGCAGTACTTC; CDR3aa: CSVEIRGGSYEQYF
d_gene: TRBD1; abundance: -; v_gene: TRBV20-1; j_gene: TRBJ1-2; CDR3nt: TGCAGTGCTAACTCACGACAGACAGGGAAGATATATGGCTACACCTTC; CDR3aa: CSANSRQTGKIYGYTF
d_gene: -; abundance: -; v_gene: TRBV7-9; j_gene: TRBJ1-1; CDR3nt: TGTGCCAGCAGCTACGACAGTGAAGCTTTCTTT; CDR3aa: CASSYDSEAFF
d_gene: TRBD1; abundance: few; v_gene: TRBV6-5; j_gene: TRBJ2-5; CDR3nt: TGTGCCAGCAGTTACTCAGGGGGCGCAGGGACCCAGTACTTC; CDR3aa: CASSYSGGAGTQYF
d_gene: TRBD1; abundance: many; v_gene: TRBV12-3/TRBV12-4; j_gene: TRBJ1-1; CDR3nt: TGTGCCAGCAGTTTTGAAGACAGGGGGACTGAAGCTTTCTTT; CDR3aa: CASSFEDRGTEAFF
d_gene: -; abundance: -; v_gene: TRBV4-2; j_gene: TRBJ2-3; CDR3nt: TGTGCCAGCAGCCAAGCGGATCCAGGGGGCACAGATACGCAGTATTTT; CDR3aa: CASSQADPGGTDTQYF
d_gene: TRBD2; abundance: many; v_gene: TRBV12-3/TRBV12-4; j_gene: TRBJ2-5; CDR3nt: TGTGCCAGCAGTTTCCCCCAACTAGCGATGGTGGGTGAGACCCAGTACTTC; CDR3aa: CASSFPQLAMVGETQYF
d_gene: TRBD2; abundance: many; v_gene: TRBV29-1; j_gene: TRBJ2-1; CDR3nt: TGCAGCGTCGGGACTAGCGGGGACAATGAGCAGTTCTTC; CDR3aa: CSVGTSGDNEQFF
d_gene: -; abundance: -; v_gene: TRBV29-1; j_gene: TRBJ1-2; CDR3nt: TGCAGCGTTGATGACACACTTTTAGGTGGCTACACCTTC; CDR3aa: CSVDDTLLGGYTF
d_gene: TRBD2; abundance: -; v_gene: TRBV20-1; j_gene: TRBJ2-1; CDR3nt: TGCAGTGCCCAAAGCCCCTTACTAGCGGACCTCTACAATGAGCAGTTCTTC; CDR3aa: CSAQSPLLADLYNEQFF
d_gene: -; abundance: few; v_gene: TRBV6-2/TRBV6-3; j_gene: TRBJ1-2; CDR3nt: TGTGCCAGCACCGCACAGGGCCATGGCTACACCTTC; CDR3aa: CASTAQGHGYTF
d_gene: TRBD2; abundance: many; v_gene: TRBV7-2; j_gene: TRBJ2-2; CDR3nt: TGTGCCAGCAGCTTAGCGATACTAGCGGGGAACACCGGGGAGCTGTTTTTT; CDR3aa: CASSLAILAGNTGELFF
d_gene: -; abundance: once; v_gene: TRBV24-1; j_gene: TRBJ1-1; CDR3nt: TGTGCCACCAGTGGGGCTCAGGGGTCGGAGGGGAACACTGAAGCTTTCTTT; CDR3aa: CATSGAQGSEGNTEAFF
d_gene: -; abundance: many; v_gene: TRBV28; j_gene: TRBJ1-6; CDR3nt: TGTGCCAGCAGTTTACTCCTTTCACCCCTCCACTTT; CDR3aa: CASSLLLSPLHF
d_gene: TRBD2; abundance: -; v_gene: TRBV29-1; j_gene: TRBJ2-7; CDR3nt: TGCAGCGTTGATGGGGCGGGAGGGGACGAGCAGTACTTC; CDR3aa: CSVDGAGGDEQYF
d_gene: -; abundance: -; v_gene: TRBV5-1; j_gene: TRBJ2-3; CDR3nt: TGCGCCAGCAGCCTACTAGCAATGGTGACAGATACGCAGTATTTT; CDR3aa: CASSLLAMVTDTQYF
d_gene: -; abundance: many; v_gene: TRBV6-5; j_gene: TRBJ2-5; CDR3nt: TGTGCCAGCAGCCCTGTCCAAGGGCAGGAGACCCAGTACTTC; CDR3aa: CASSPVQGQETQYF
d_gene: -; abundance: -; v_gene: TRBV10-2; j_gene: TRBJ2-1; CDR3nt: TGCGCCAGCAGTTCCGGACTAGAGCAGTTCTTC; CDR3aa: CASSSGLEQFF